One and the same sample provided the 10 T cell receptor beta chains below, sequenced in a study of T cells in narcolepsy (dated by TCRdb to 2017 to 2018). Library preparation used the immunoSEQ multiplex PCR assay. Drawn from immuneACCESS, this table holds only the in-frame rearrangements with V and J called that TCRdb kept. Clones are partly lost; checked studies trace under half to an unresolved V gene and leave the rest unexplained. In this sample the table shows some 30,000 clones, around 83% of which occur a single time. The leading ten clones occupy 0.66% of the sample. The sequenced material came from memory (CD45RA-) CD4+ T cells from blood. The cell subset or site label corresponds to: memory T cells sorted ex vivo from peripheral blood. The receptors come from a human donor in good health.

The chain joins TRBV5-6 to TRBJ1-1; the D gene is possibly TRBD1 (5 bases). CDR1 SGHDT and CDR2 YYEEEE come from the germline V gene. This CDR3 region has 13 residues. Trimming removed 6 bases from V and 0 bases from J, with 9 bases in between. CDR3 loop: CASNGGMNTEAFF. CDR3 nucleotides: TGTGCCAGCAATGGGGGGATGAACACTGAAGCTTTCTTT.

V usage is TRBV7-2 and J usage is TRBJ2-2, with 10 bases lining up with TRBD1. With V trimmed by 3 bases and J by 4 bases, 5 bases remained unmatched. The germline gives CDR1 SGHTA, CDR2 FQGNSA. This CDR3 has 16 amino acids. The CDR3, as DNA: TGTGCCAGCAGCTTTGGGACAGGGGTTCGCACCGGGGAGCTGTTTTTT. It encodes CASSFGTGVRTGELFF.

The CDR3 region has the DNA TGTGCCAGCAGTAGGGCAGGGTCTGGAAACACCATATATTTT. Translated: CASSRAGSGNTIYF. The chain has TRBV6-5 and TRBJ1-3; a weak D match, TRBD1 (5 bases). CDR1 MNHEY and CDR2 SVGAGI come from the germline V gene. This CDR3 region has 14 residues. Trimming took off 5 bases at V and 1 base at J, with 9 bases between the two ends.

This clone was observed a few times. V usage is TRBV6-1 and J usage is TRBJ2-7; D tentatively reads TRBD1 or TRBD2 (6 bases each). The germline CDR1 and CDR2 sequences are MNHNS and SASEGT. The germline V and J ends were trimmed by 4 bases and 5 bases, with 21 bases remaining between them. The CDR3 spans 16 residues. CDR3 region: CASSGSGGTKRDEQYF. Here the CDR3 DNA reads TGTGCCAGCAGTGGGAGTGGAGGGACAAAGAGGGACGAGCAGTACTTC.

The gene calls are TRBV27 and TRBJ2-7, with D possibly being TRBD1 (6 bases). V lost 4 bases, J lost 6 bases, and 10 bases lay in between. The V gene's germline CDR1 is MNHEY and CDR2 SMNVEV (reference sequence). The CDR3 runs 12 residues. The CDR3 nucleotides read TGTGCCAGCAGTTCAGAAGGGGGCGAGCAGTACTTC. Translated: CASSSEGGEQYF.

This clone was detected only a few times. The chain has TRBV6-6 and TRBJ2-4; the match to TRBD1 covers 8 bases. The CDR3 has 14 residues. The ends lost 5 bases at V and 6 bases at J; junction bases unmatched: 6. The germline V gene has CDR1 MNHNY and CDR2 SVGAGI (reference sequence). The CDR3 coding sequence is TGTGCCAGCAGTAGCCGGGACAGGACAAACATTCAGTACTTC. Translating it yields CASSSRDRTNIQYF.

V is TRBV2 and J is TRBJ2-1; TRBD1 might be the D (5 bases). Germline CDR1 is SNHLY and CDR2 is FYNNEI. Trimming removed 2 bases from V and 6 bases from J, with 8 bases in between. CDR3 length: 13 residues. CDR3 residues: CASSEQGFNEQFF. In DNA, the CDR3 is TGTGCCAGCAGTGAACAGGGATTCAATGAGCAGTTCTTC.

This clone was detected only a few times. The CDR3 nucleotides are TGTGCCAGTAGTCGGACAGGGGGGCAACGAATGGCAAACTCTGGAAACACCATATATTTT. Residues: CASSRTGGQRMANSGNTIYF. The chain couples TRBV19 to TRBJ1-3, with 10 bases that match TRBD1. The CDR3 is made up of 20 amino acids. J lost 0 bases, V lost 5 bases, and 16 bases had no gene match. The germline CDR1 and CDR2 sequences are LNHDA and SQIVND (reference sequence).

This clone turned up a few times. The rearrangement joins TRBV30 to TRBJ1-6, with 9 bases fitting TRBD1. Germline V lookup: CDR1 GTSNPN, CDR2 SVGIG (reference sequence). The length of the CDR3 is 14 residues. The J segment lost 7 bases and the V segment lost 2 bases, leaving 3 bases of the junction unmatched. CDR3 sequence reads: CAWSRGQGNSPLHF. The CDR3 bases are TGTGCCTGGAGTCGTGGACAGGGGAATTCACCCCTCCACTTT.

The chain couples TRBV15 to TRBJ2-5; possibly TRBD1 or TRBD2 for D (5 bases each). This CDR3 is built from 15 residues. Between the trimmed V and J ends, which lost 3 bases and 0 bases, there was a span of 11 bases. Germline CDR1 is LNHNV and CDR2 is YYDKDF (reference sequence). The CDR3 loop is CATSRGDPYQETQYF. DNA for the CDR3: TGTGCCACCAGCAGGGGGGACCCGTACCAAGAGACCCAGTACTTC.